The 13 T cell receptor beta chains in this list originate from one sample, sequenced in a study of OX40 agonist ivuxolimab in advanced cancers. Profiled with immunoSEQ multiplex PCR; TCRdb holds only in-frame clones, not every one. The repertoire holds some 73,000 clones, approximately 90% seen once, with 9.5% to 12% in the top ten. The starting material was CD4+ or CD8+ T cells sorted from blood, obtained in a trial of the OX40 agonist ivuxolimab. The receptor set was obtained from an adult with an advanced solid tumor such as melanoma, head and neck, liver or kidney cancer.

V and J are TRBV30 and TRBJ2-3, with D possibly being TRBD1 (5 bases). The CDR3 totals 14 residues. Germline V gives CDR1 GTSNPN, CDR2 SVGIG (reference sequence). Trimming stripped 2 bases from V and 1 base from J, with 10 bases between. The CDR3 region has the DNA TGTGCCTGGAGTTTTGGGGCCGGCACAGATACGCAGTATTTT. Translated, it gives CAWSFGAGTDTQYF.

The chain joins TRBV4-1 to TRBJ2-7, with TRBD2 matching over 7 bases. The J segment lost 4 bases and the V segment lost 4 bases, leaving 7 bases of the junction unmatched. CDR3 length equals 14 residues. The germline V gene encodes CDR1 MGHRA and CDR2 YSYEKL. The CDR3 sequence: CASSLGAGEYEQYF. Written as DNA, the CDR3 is TGCGCCAGCAGCCTCGGGGCGGGAGAGTACGAGCAGTACTTC.

The CDR3 sequence is CASSTGTEPYEQYF. The CDR3 region has the DNA TGTGCCAGCAGTACCGGGACAGAACCCTACGAGCAGTACTTC. The chain joins TRBV27 to TRBJ2-7; 7 nucleotides match TRBD1. The CDR3 runs to 14 residues. In germline, CDR1 is MNHEY, CDR2 SMNVEV (reference sequence). The junction had 6 bases not matched to a gene; V was cut back by 5 bases and J by 2 bases.

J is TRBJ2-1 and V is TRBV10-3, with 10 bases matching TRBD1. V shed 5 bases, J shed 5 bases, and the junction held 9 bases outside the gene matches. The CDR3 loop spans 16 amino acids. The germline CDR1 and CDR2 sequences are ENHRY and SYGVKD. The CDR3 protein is CAISRAGTGVNNEQFF. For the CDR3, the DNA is TGTGCCATCAGTAGAGCCGGGACAGGGGTCAACAATGAGCAGTTCTTC.

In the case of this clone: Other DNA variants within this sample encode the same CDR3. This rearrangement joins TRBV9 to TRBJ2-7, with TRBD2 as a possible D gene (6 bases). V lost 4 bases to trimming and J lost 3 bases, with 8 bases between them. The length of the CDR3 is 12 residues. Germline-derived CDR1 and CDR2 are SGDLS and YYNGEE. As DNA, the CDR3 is TGTGCCAGCAGCCCCGGGGGCTACGAGCAGTACTTC. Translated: CASSPGGYEQYF.

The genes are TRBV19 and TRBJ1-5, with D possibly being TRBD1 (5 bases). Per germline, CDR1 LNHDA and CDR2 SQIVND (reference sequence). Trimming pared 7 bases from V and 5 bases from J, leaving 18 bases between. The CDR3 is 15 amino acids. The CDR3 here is CASTPGQGTDQPQHF. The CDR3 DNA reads TGTGCCAGTACCCCCGGGCAGGGAACGGATCAGCCCCAGCATTTT.

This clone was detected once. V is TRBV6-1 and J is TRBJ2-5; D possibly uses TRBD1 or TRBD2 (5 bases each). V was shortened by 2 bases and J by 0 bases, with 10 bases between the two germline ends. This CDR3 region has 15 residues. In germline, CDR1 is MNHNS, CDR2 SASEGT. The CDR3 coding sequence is TGTGCCAGCAGTGAATGGGACGGATACCAAGAGACCCAGTACTTC. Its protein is CASSEWDGYQETQYF.

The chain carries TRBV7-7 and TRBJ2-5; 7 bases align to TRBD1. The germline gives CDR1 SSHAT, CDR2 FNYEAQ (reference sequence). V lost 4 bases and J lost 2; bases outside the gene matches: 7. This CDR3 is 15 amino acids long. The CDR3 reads CASSSPETGQETQYF. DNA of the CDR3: TGTGCCAGCAGCTCACCCGAGACAGGGCAAGAGACCCAGTACTTC.

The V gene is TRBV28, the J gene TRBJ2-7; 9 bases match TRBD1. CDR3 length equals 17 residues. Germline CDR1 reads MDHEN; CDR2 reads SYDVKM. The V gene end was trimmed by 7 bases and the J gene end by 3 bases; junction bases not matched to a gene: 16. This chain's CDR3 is CASTSGTGGAALYEQYF. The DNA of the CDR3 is TGTGCCAGCACCTCCGGAACAGGGGGCGCCGCGCTCTACGAGCAGTACTTC.

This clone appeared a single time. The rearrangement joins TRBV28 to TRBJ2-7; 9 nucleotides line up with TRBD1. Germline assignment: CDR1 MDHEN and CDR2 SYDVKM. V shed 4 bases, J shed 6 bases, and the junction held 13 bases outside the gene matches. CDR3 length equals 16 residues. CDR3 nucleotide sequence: TGTGCCAGCAGTTCGACCCCCGGGACAGGGAGGCCCGAGCAGTACTTC. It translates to CASSSTPGTGRPEQYF.

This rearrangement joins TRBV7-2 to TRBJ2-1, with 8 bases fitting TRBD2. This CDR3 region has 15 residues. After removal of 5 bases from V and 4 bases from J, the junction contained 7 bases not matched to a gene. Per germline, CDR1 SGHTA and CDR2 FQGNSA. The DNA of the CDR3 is TGTGCCAGCAGCCTAGGGCTAGCGGGTTACAATGAGCAGTTCTTC. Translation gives CASSLGLAGYNEQFF.

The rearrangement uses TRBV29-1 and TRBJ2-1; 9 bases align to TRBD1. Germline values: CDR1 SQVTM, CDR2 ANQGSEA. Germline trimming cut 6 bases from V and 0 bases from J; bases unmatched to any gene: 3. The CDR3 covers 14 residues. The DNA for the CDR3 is TGCAGCGTAGGGACAGGGAACTCCTACAATGAGCAGTTCTTC. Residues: CSVGTGNSYNEQFF.

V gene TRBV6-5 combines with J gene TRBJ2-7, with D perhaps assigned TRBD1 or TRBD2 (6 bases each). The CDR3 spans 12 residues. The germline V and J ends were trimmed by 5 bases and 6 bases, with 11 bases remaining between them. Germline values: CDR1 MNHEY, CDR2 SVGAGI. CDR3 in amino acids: CASSSPGAEQYF. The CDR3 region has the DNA TGTGCCAGCAGTAGTCCGGGGGCCGAGCAGTACTTC.